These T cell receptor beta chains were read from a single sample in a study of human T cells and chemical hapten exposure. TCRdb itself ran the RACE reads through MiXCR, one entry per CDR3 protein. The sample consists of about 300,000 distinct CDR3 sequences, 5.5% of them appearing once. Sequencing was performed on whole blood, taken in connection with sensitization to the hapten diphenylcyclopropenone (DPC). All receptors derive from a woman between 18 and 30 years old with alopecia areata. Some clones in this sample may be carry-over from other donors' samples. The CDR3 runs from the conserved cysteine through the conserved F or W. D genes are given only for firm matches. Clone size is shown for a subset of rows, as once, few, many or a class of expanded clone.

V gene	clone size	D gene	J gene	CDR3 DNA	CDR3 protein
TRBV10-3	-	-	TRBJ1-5	TGTGCCATCAGTGAGTATATGGTCTTCAATCAGCCCCAGCATTTT	CAISEYMVFNQPQHF
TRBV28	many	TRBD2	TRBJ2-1	TGTGCCAGCAGTCCCCCCCGGCGCGGGGGAACGAGCTCCTACAATGAGCAGTTCTTC	CASSPPRRGGTSSYNEQFF
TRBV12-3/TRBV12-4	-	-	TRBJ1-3	TGTGCCAGCAGTTATCCCCCATCTGGAAACACCATATATTTT	CASSYPPSGNTIYF
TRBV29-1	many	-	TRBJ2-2	TGCAGCGTAGTCCTCCAAACCGGGGAGCTGTTTTTT	CSVVLQTGELFF
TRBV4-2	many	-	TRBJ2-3	TGTGCCAGCAGCCAAGATAACGGCGGGGAGGCAGATACGCAGTATTTT	CASSQDNGGEADTQYF
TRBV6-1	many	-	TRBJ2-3	TGTGCCAGCAGTGAAAGGTACACAGATACGCAGTATTTT	CASSERYTDTQYF
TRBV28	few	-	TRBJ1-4	TGTGCCAGCAGCCATGAAAATGAAAAACTGTTTTTT	CASSHENEKLFF
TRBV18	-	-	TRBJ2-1	TGTGCCAGCTCACTCGTGCAGGGGACGGGTAATGAGCAGTTCTTC	CASSLVQGTGNEQFF
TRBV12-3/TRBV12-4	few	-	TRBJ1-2	TGTGCCAGCAGTTTTGGGGAGACCTATGGCTACACCTTC	CASSFGETYGYTF
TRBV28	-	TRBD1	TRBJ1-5	TGTGCCAGCAGTCGACGACGGGACAGGGTTGGTGACAATCAGCCCCAGCATTTT	CASSRRRDRVGDNQPQHF
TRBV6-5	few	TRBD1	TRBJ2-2	TGTGCCAGCAGTTACATAGGGACAGGGGGCTCCACGGCGGACACCGGGGAGCTGTTTTTT	CASSYIGTGGSTADTGELFF
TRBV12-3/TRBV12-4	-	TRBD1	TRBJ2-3	TGTGCCAGCACCGCCGGGACAGGGGATGTTGATACGCAGTATTTT	CASTAGTGDVDTQYF
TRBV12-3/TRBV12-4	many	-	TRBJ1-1	TGTGCCAGCAGTTTAGCAGGGGCGGGAGAAGCTTTCTTT	CASSLAGAGEAFF
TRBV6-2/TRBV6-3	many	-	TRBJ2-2	TGTGCCAGCAGTTTGGTACCATTAGGGACCGGGGAGCTGTTTTTT	CASSLVPLGTGELFF
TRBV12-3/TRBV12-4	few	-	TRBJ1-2	TGTGCCAGCAGGGAAACAGGGCGCGACTATGGCTACACCTTC	CASRETGRDYGYTF
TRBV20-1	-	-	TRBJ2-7	TGCAGTGCTCCCGGCCCGGCGGGTGGTACCTACGAGCAGTACTTC	CSAPGPAGGTYEQYF